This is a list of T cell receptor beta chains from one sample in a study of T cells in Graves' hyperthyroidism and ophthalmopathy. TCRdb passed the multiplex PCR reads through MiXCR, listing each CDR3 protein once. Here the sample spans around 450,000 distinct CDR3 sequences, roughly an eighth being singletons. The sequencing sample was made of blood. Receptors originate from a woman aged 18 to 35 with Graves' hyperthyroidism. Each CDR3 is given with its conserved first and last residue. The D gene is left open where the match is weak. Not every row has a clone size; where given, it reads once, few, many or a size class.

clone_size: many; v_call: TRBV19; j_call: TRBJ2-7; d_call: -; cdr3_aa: CASSIGGNEQYF; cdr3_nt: TGTGCCAGTAGTATAGGGGGAAACGAGCAGTACTTC
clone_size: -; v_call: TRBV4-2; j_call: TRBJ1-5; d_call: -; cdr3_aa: CASSQDRIGTQPQHF; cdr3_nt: TGTGCCAGCAGCCAAGATCGGATAGGGACTCAGCCCCAGCATTTT
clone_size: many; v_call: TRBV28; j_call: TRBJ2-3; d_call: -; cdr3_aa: CASRPLSDTQYF; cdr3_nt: TGTGCCAGCAGACCCCTAAGCGATACGCAGTATTTT
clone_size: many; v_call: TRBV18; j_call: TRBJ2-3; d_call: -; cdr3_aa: CASRLDRGTDTQYF; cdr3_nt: TGTGCCAGCCGACTCGACAGAGGGACAGATACGCAGTATTTT
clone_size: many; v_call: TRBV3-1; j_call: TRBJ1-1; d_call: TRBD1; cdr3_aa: CASSQEYRTGGTSEAFF; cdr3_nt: TGTGCCAGCAGCCAAGAGTATCGTACAGGGGGGACTTCTGAAGCTTTCTTT
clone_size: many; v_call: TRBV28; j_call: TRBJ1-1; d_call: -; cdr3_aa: CASSLGVSRGTEAFF; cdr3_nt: TGTGCCAGCAGTTTAGGAGTATCCCGGGGGACTGAAGCTTTCTTT
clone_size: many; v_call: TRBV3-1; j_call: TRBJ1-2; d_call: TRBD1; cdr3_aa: CASSQDPGTGPYGYTF; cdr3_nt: TGTGCCAGCAGCCAAGATCCCGGGACAGGCCCCTATGGCTACACCTTC
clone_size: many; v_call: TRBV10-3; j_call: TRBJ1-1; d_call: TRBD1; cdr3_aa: CAISEGQATNTEAFF; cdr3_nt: TGTGCCATCAGTGAGGGACAGGCGACGAACACTGAAGCTTTCTTT
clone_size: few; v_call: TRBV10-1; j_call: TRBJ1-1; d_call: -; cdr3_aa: CASSESGGIEAFF; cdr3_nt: TGCGCCAGCAGTGAGTCAGGAGGGATTGAAGCTTTCTTT
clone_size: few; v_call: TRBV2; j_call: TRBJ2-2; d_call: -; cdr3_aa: CASKEGTGELFF; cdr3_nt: TGTGCCAGCAAGGAGGGTACCGGGGAGCTGTTTTTT
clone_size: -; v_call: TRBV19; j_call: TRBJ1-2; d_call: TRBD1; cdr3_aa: CASSTNAGQGANYGYTF; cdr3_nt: TGTGCCAGTAGTACTAACGCCGGACAGGGGGCCAACTATGGCTACACCTTC
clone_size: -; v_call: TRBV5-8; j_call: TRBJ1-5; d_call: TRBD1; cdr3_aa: CASSLEKGQGSKHF; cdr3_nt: TGTGCCAGCAGCTTGGAAAAGGGACAGGGGTCGAAGCATTTT
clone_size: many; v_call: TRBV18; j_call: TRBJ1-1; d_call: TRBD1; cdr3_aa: CASSLGQEGEAFF; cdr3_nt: TGTGCCAGCTCTCTGGGACAGGAGGGTGAAGCTTTCTTT
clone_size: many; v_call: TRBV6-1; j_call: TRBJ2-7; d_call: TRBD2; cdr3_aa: CASSTSPGGYEQYF; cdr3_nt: TGTGCCAGCAGTACCTCTCCGGGGGGCTACGAGCAGTACTTC
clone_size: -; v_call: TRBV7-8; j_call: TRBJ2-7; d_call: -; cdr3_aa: CASSSDVEQYF; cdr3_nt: TGTGCCAGCAGCTCGGATGTCGAGCAGTACTTC
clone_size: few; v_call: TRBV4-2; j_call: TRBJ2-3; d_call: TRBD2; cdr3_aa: CASSQGSLAGGRGADTQYF; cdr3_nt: TGTGCCAGCAGCCAAGGATCTCTAGCGGGAGGGAGGGGCGCAGATACGCAGTATTTT
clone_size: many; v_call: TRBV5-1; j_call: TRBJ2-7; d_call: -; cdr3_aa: CASSLEQGAYEQYF; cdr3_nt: TGCGCCAGCAGCTTGGAGCAGGGAGCCTACGAGCAGTACTTC
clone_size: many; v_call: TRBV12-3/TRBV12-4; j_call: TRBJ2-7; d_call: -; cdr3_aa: CASSFNDRSYEQYF; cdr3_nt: TGTGCCAGCAGTTTTAACGACCGCTCCTACGAGCAGTACTTC
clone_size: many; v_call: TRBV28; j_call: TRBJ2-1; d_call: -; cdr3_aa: CASSLTGEGSYNEQFF; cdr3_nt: TGTGCCAGCAGTTTGACAGGGGAGGGCTCCTACAATGAGCAGTTCTTC
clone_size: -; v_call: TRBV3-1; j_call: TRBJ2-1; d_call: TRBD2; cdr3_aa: CASSPLAGASYNEQFF; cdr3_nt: TGTGCCAGCAGCCCCCTAGCGGGAGCTTCCTACAATGAGCAGTTCTTC
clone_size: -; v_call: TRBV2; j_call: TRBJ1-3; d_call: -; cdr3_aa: CASRPNLSSGNTIYF; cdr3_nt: TGTGCCAGCAGACCAAACCTAAGCTCTGGAAACACCATATATTTT
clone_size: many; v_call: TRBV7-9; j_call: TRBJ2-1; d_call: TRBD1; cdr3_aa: CASSAPGQSYNEQFF; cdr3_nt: TGTGCCAGCAGCGCACCGGGACAGTCCTACAATGAGCAGTTCTTC
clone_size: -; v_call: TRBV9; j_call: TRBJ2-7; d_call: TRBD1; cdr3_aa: CASSVGVGQGGYEQYF; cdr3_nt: TGTGCCAGCAGCGTAGGAGTAGGACAGGGTGGCTACGAGCAGTACTTC
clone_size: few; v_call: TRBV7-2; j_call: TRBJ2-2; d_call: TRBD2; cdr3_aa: CASSLNAGGTGGELFF; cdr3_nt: TGTGCCAGCAGCTTAAATGCGGGAGGAACGGGCGGGGAGCTGTTTTTT
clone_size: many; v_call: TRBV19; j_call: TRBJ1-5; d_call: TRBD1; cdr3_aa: CASTGQGRPDQPQHF; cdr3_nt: TGTGCCAGTACGGGACAGGGAAGGCCGGATCAGCCCCAGCATTTT
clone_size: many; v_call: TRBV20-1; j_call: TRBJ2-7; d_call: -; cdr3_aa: CSALTSYEQYF; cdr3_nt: TGCAGTGCACTGACCAGCTACGAGCAGTACTTC
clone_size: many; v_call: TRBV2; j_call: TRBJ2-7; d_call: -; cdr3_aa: CASRKLQGSSYEQYF; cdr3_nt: TGTGCCAGCAGGAAGCTACAGGGAAGCTCCTACGAGCAGTACTTC
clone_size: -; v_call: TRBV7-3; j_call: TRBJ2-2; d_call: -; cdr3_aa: CASSGSNTGELFF; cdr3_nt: TGTGCCAGCAGCGGGAGCAACACCGGGGAGCTGTTTTTT
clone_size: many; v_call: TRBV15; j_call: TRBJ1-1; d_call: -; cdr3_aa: CATSRDVGFGGEAFF; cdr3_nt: TGTGCCACCAGCAGAGATGTTGGTTTTGGCGGGGAAGCTTTCTTT
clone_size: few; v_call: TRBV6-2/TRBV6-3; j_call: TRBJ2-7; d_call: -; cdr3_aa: CASREGGTYEQYF; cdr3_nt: TGTGCCAGCAGAGAGGGGGGGACGTACGAGCAGTACTTC
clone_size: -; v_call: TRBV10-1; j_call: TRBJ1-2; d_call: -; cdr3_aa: CARNYGYTF; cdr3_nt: TGCGCCAGAAACTATGGCTACACCTTC
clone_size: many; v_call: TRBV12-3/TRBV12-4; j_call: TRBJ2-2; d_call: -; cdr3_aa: CASSFLSTGELFF; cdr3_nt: TGTGCCAGCAGTTTCCTGAGCACCGGGGAGCTGTTTTTT
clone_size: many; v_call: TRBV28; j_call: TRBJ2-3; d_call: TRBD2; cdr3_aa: CATTSGSGGTDTQYF; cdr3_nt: TGTGCCACCACAAGCGGGAGTGGTGGCACAGATACGCAGTATTTT
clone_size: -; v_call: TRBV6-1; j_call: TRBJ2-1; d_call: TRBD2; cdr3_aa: CASSQPGLQKNEQFF; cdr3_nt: TGTGCCAGCAGCCAACCGGGACTACAGAAGAATGAGCAGTTCTTC
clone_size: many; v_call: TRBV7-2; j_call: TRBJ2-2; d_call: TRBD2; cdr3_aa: CASSSASGSGGELFF; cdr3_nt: TGTGCCAGCAGCTCCGCTAGCGGGAGTGGCGGGGAGCTGTTTTTT
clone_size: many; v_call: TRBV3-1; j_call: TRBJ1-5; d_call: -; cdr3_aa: CASSQGAGNQPQHF; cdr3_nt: TGTGCCAGCAGCCAAGGGGCAGGCAATCAGCCCCAGCATTTT
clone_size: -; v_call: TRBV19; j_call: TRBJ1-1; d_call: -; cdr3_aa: CASTRGRNTEAFF; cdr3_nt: TGTGCCAGTACCAGGGGCCGGAACACTGAAGCTTTCTTT
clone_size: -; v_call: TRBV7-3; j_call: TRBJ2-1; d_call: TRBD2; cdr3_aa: CASSLRSGLAGQISYNEQFF; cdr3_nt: TGTGCCAGCAGCTTAAGGTCCGGACTAGCGGGGCAAATCTCCTACAATGAGCAGTTCTTC
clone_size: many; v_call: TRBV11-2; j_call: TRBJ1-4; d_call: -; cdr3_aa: CASSWGLNEKLFF; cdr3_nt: TGTGCCAGCAGCTGGGGGCTTAATGAAAAACTGTTTTTT
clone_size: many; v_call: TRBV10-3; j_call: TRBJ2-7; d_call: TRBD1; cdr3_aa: CALPGQRAEQYF; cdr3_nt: TGTGCCTTACCGGGACAGCGAGCCGAGCAGTACTTC
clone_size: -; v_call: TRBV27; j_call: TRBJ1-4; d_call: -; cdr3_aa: CASSLDISTNEKLFF; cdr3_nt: TGTGCCAGCAGTTTAGACATCTCAACTAATGAAAAACTGTTTTTT
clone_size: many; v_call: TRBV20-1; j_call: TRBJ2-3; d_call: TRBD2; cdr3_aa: CSASGGVAGGPGDTQYF; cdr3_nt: TGCAGTGCTAGTGGCGGGGTAGCGGGAGGGCCTGGAGATACGCAGTATTTT
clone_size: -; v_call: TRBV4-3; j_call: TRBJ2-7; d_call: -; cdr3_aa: CASSQDYRGAVPSISYEQYF; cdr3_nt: TGCGCCAGCAGCCAAGATTACCGGGGAGCGGTCCCTTCTATCTCCTACGAGCAGTACTTC
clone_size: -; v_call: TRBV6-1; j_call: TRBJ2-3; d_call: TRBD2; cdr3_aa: CASSLTSGRAEDTQYF; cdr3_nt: TGTGCCAGCAGTCTGACTAGCGGGAGGGCGGAAGATACGCAGTATTTT
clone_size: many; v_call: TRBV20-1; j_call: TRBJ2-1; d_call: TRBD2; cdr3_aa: CSARGGAGEAYNEQFF; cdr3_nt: TGCAGTGCTAGGGGGGGAGCGGGAGAGGCCTACAATGAGCAGTTCTTC
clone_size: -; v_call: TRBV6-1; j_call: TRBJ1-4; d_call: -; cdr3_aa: CASSAPGLANEKLFF; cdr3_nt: TGTGCCAGCAGTGCTCCAGGGCTAGCTAATGAAAAACTGTTTTTT
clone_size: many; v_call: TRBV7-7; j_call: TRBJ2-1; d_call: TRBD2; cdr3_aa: CASSATSGGYNEQFF; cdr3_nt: TGTGCTAGCAGCGCCACTAGCGGGGGCTACAATGAGCAGTTCTTC
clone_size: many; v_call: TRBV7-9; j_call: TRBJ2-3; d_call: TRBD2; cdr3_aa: CASSSSGRADTQYF; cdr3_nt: TGTGCCAGCAGTTCTAGCGGGAGGGCAGATACGCAGTATTTT
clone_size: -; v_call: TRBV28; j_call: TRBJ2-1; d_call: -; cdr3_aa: CSSWTERRNEQFF; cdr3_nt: TGTTCTAGCTGGACAGAACGGCGAAATGAGCAGTTCTTC
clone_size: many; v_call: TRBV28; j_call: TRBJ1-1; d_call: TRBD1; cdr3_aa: CASRRITGGMNTEAFF; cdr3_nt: TGTGCCAGCAGACGGATTACAGGGGGCATGAACACTGAAGCTTTCTTT
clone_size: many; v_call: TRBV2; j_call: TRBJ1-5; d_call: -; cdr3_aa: CASSRTPSDSQPQHF; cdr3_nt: TGTGCCAGCAGTCGCACCCCTTCGGATAGTCAGCCCCAGCATTTT
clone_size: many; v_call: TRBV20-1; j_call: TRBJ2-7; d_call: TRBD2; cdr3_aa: CSAPSGRLYEQYF; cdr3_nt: TGCAGTGCTCCTAGCGGGAGGCTCTACGAGCAGTACTTC
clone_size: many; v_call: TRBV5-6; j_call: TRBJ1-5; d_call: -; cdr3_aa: CASSVPSFALYSNQPQHF; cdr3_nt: TGTGCCAGCAGCGTCCCATCTTTTGCGTTATATAGCAATCAGCCCCAGCATTTT